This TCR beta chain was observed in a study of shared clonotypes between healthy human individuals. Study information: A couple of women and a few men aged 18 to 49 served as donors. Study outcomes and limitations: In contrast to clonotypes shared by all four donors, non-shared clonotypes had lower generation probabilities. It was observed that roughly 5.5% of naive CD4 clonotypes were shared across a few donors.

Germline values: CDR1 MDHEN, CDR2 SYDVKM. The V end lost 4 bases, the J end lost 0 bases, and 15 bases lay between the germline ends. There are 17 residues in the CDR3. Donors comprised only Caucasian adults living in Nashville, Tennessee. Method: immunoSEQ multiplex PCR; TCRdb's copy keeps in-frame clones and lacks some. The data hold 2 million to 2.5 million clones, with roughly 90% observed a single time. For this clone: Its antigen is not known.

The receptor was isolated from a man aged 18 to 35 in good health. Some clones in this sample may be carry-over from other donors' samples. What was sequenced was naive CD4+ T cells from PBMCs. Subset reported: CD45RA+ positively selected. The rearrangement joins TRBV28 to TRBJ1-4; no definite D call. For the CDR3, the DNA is TGTGCCAGCAGTTCAAGAGGGAAGGTTACAACTAATGAAAAACTGTTTTTT. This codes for CASSSRGKVTTNEKLFF.